These T cell receptor beta chains were read from a single sample in a study of blood T cell repertoires in COVID-19. Clones were sequenced by immunoSEQ multiplex PCR, and TCRdb holds only the in-frame ones, with some missing. The sample lists about 53,000 clones, 89% seen once, with under 5% in the top ten. The sample taken for sequencing was peripheral blood. The receptors come from a man aged 60 to 69 with active COVID-19. CDR3s leave out the opening cysteine and the closing phenylalanine or tryptophan. A clone size is listed for some rows: how often the clone was seen (once, few, many), or a class if it is expanded.

j_call: TRBJ2-5
v_call: TRBV27
clone_size: NA
cdr3_aa: ASRGLAGWETQY

j_call: TRBJ2-2
v_call: TRBV14
clone_size: NA
cdr3_aa: ASAGPWNTGELF

j_call: TRBJ2-5
v_call: TRBV5-1
clone_size: NA
cdr3_aa: ASSLAVTGETQY

j_call: TRBJ1-5
v_call: TRBV2
clone_size: NA
cdr3_aa: ASSKQGNNQPQH

j_call: TRBJ2-1
v_call: TRBV6-2/TRBV6-3
clone_size: NA
cdr3_aa: ASSPQRWETLDNEQF

j_call: TRBJ1-6
v_call: TRBV4-3
clone_size: NA
cdr3_aa: ASSQGRTVNSPLH

j_call: TRBJ2-5
v_call: TRBV7-9
clone_size: NA
cdr3_aa: ASIGLAQETQY

j_call: TRBJ2-7
v_call: TRBV18
clone_size: NA
cdr3_aa: ASSPLRNSDEQY

j_call: TRBJ1-2
v_call: TRBV18
clone_size: once
cdr3_aa: ASSPPGTGFIYGYT

j_call: TRBJ2-7
v_call: TRBV7-2
clone_size: NA
cdr3_aa: ASTGTATVYEQY

j_call: TRBJ2-7
v_call: TRBV12-3/TRBV12-4
clone_size: NA
cdr3_aa: ASTKTSSYEQY

j_call: TRBJ2-5
v_call: TRBV13
clone_size: once
cdr3_aa: ASSLVGSSGVVQETQY

j_call: TRBJ1-2
v_call: TRBV27
clone_size: NA
cdr3_aa: ASSYTGYGYT

j_call: TRBJ2-7
v_call: TRBV18
clone_size: once
cdr3_aa: ASSRYGTDLPTKQY

j_call: TRBJ1-1
v_call: TRBV25-1
clone_size: NA
cdr3_aa: ASSERGTGANTEAF

j_call: TRBJ1-6
v_call: TRBV9
clone_size: medium-sized
cdr3_aa: ASSPRTGSNSPLH

j_call: TRBJ2-1
v_call: TRBV4-2
clone_size: NA
cdr3_aa: ASSPGVAGGPGEQF

j_call: TRBJ1-2
v_call: TRBV11-1
clone_size: NA
cdr3_aa: ASSHPGTGGGYT

j_call: TRBJ1-4
v_call: TRBV19
clone_size: once
cdr3_aa: ASSISRDEKLF

j_call: TRBJ1-3
v_call: TRBV18
clone_size: NA
cdr3_aa: ASSPAGGVGNTIY

j_call: TRBJ2-5
v_call: TRBV2
clone_size: NA
cdr3_aa: ASGPIQETQY

j_call: TRBJ1-6
v_call: TRBV7-2
clone_size: few
cdr3_aa: ASSSQRAGNSPLH

j_call: TRBJ2-1
v_call: TRBV20-1
clone_size: NA
cdr3_aa: SARRINEQF

j_call: TRBJ1-1
v_call: TRBV5-1
clone_size: NA
cdr3_aa: ASSLARGNTEAF

j_call: TRBJ1-5
v_call: TRBV25-1
clone_size: NA
cdr3_aa: ASRAREDSNQPQH

j_call: TRBJ2-5
v_call: TRBV3-1/TRBV3-2
clone_size: NA
cdr3_aa: ASTSRDGSEMYQETQY

j_call: TRBJ2-5
v_call: TRBV6-5
clone_size: NA
cdr3_aa: ASSYSSGSGGETQY

j_call: TRBJ2-7
v_call: TRBV19
clone_size: NA
cdr3_aa: ASSTGLAVYYEQY

j_call: TRBJ2-3
v_call: TRBV9
clone_size: NA
cdr3_aa: ASSLRTVPGDTQY

j_call: TRBJ1-4
v_call: TRBV24-1
clone_size: NA
cdr3_aa: ATSAGKATNEKLF

j_call: TRBJ2-3
v_call: TRBV13
clone_size: NA
cdr3_aa: ASSRRQGAFTDTQY

j_call: TRBJ1-2
v_call: TRBV7-9
clone_size: NA
cdr3_aa: ASTSKAGTRSYT

j_call: TRBJ2-7
v_call: TRBV6-5
clone_size: NA
cdr3_aa: ASSSSGRATEQY

j_call: TRBJ2-7
v_call: TRBV6-5
clone_size: NA
cdr3_aa: ASTLGQGLYEQY

j_call: TRBJ2-7
v_call: TRBV7-2
clone_size: NA
cdr3_aa: ASSLAGTIQQY

j_call: TRBJ1-4
v_call: TRBV4-3
clone_size: NA
cdr3_aa: ASSQESQGAYEKLF

j_call: TRBJ2-7
v_call: TRBV28
clone_size: NA
cdr3_aa: ASSLSGISYEQY

j_call: TRBJ2-7
v_call: TRBV18
clone_size: few
cdr3_aa: ASSLLDRGLYEQY

j_call: TRBJ2-7
v_call: TRBV13
clone_size: NA
cdr3_aa: ASSLRTSGTSYEQY

j_call: TRBJ1-1
v_call: TRBV9
clone_size: NA
cdr3_aa: ASSSPGTGTTMNTEAF

j_call: TRBJ1-2
v_call: TRBV14
clone_size: few
cdr3_aa: ASSQDEGHDYGYT

j_call: TRBJ1-2
v_call: TRBV11-1
clone_size: NA
cdr3_aa: ASSFEREVNYGYT

j_call: TRBJ1-1
v_call: TRBV24-1
clone_size: NA
cdr3_aa: ATSDSGQGDTEAF

j_call: TRBJ2-2
v_call: TRBV6-6
clone_size: NA
cdr3_aa: ASRRNRGGTGELF

j_call: TRBJ2-5
v_call: TRBV5-5
clone_size: NA
cdr3_aa: ASSARAWDQETQY

j_call: TRBJ2-5
v_call: TRBV5-4
clone_size: once
cdr3_aa: ASRDDRYQETQY

j_call: TRBJ2-5
v_call: TRBV29-1
clone_size: NA
cdr3_aa: SVGVTTVTETQY

j_call: TRBJ1-2
v_call: TRBV28
clone_size: NA
cdr3_aa: ASRTSGGRYGYT

j_call: TRBJ2-7
v_call: TRBV9
clone_size: NA
cdr3_aa: ASSVSGTSTYEQY

j_call: TRBJ1-2
v_call: TRBV5-4
clone_size: NA
cdr3_aa: ASSPGQRTNYGYT

j_call: TRBJ1-5
v_call: TRBV6-5
clone_size: NA
cdr3_aa: ASSRQPNQPQH